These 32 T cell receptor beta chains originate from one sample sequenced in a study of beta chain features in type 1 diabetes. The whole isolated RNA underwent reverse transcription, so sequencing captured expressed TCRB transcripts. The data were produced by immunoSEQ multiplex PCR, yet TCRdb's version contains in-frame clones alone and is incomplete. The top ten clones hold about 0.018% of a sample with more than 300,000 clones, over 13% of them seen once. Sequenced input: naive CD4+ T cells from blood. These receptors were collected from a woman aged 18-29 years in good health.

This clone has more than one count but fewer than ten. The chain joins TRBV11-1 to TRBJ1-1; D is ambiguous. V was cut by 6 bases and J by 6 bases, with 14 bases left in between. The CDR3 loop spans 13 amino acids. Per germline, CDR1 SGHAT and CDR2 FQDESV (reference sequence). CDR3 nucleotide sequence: TGTGCCAGCAGTACTAGTGTCACGCCTGAAGCTTTCTTT. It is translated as CASSTSVTPEAFF.

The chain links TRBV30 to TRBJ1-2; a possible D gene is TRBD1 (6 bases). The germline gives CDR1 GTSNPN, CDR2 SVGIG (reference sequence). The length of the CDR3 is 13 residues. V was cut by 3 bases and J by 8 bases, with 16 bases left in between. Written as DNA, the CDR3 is TGTGCCTGGAGCGCAGGTGACAGGAAAGGCTACACCTTC. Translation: CAWSAGDRKGYTF.

The CDR3 DNA reads as TGTGCCAGCAGCTTTGCGGCATCTACTAGCTCTGGGGCCAACGTCCTGACTTTC. Residues: CASSFAASTSSGANVLTF. This chain uses TRBV5-4 with TRBJ2-6; perhaps TRBD2 as D (5 bases). The CDR3 contains 18 residues. Looked up from germline, CDR1 is SGHNT and CDR2 is YYREEE (reference sequence). V lost 2 bases, J lost 0 bases, and 15 bases lay in between.

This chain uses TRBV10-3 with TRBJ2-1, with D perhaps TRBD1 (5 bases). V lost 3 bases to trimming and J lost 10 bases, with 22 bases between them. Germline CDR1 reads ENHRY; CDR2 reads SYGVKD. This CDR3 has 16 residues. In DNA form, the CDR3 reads TGTGCCATCAGTGAATCGGTCAGGGTTCGATTCAGGGAGCAGTTCTTC. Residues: CAISESVRVRFREQFF.

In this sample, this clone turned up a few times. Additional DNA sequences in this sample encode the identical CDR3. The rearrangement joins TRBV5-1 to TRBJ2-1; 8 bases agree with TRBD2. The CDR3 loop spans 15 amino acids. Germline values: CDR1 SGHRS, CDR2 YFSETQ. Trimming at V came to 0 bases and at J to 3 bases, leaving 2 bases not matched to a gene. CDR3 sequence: CASSLVLADYNEQFF. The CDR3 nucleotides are TGCGCCAGCAGCTTGGTACTAGCGGACTACAATGAGCAGTTCTTC.

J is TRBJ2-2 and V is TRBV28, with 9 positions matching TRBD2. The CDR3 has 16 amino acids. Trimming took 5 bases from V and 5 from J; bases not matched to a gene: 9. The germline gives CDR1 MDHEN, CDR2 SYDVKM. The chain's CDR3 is CASSLYGGGGTGELFF. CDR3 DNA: TGTGCCAGCAGTCTCTACGGCGGGGGGGGGACCGGGGAGCTGTTTTTT.

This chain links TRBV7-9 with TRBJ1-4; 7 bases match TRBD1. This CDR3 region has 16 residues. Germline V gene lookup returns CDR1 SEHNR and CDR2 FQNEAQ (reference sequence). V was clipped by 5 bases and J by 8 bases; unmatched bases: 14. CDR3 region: CASSPLGQVQGEKLFF. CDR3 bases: TGTGCCAGCAGCCCCCTTGGACAGGTACAAGGGGAAAAACTGTTTTTT.

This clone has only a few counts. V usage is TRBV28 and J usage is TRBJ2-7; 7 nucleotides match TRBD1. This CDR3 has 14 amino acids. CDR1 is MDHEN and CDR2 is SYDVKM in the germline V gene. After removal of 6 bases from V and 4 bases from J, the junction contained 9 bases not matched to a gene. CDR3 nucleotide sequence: TGTGCCAGCAGCAAGTCTACAGGGGTTTACGAGCAGTACTTC. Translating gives CASSKSTGVYEQYF.

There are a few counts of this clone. CDR3 nucleotide sequence: TGTGCCAGCAGTGAATCGAGGAGGGACAATCAGCCCCAGCATTTT. This encodes CASSESRRDNQPQHF. The V and J genes are TRBV25-1 and TRBJ1-5, with D unresolved. Germline V lookup: CDR1 MGHDK, CDR2 SYGVNS. V shed 1 base and J shed 3 bases, with 10 bases lying between them. The CDR3 spans 15 residues.

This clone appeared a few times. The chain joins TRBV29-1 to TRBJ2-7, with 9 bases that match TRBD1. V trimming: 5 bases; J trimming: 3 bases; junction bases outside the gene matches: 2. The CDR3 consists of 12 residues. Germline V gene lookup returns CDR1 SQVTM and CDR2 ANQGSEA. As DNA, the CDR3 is TGCAGCGTTCGGGACAGGGACTACGAGCAGTACTTC. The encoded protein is CSVRDRDYEQYF.

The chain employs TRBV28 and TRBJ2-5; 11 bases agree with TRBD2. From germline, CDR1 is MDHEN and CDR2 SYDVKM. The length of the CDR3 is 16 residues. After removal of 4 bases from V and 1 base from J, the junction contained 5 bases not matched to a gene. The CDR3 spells CASSSPGLAGQETQYF. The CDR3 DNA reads TGTGCCAGCAGTTCCCCCGGACTAGCGGGCCAAGAGACCCAGTACTTC.

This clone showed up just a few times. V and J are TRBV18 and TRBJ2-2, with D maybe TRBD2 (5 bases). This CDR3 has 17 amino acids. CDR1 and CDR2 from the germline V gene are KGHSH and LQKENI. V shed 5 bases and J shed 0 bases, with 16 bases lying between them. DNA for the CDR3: TGTGCCAGCTCAGTTCGACTAACCCACGCGAACACCGGGGAGCTGTTTTTT. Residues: CASSVRLTHANTGELFF. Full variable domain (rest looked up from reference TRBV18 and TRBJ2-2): NAGVMQNPRHLVRRRGQEARLRCSPMKGHSHVYWYRQLPEEGLKFMVYLQKENIIDESGMPKERFSAEFPKEGPSILRIQQVVRGDSAAYFCASSVRLTHANTGELFFGEGSRLTVL.

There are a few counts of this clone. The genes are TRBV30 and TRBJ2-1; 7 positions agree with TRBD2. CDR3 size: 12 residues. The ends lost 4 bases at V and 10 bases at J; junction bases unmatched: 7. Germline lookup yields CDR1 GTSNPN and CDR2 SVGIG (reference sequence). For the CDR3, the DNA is TGTGCCTGGACCCGACTAGCTAGGGAGCAGTTCTTC. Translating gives CAWTRLAREQFF.

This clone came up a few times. The CDR3 sequence: CASSYLTGTGNEQYF. The CDR3 region has the DNA TGTGCCAGCAGTTACCTCACCGGGACAGGGAACGAGCAGTACTTC. This chain connects TRBV6-6 to TRBJ2-7, with 9 bases lining up with TRBD1. After removal of 2 bases from V and 5 bases from J, the junction contained 7 bases not matched to a gene. The length of the CDR3 is 15 residues. Germline loops: CDR1 MNHNY, CDR2 SVGAGI (reference sequence).

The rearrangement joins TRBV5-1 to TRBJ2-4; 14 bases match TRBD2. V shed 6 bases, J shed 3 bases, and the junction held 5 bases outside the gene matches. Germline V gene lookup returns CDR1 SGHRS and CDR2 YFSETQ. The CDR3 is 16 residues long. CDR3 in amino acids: CASTRLAGGRKNIQYF. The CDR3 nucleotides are TGCGCCAGCACCCGACTAGCGGGAGGGCGCAAAAACATTCAGTACTTC.

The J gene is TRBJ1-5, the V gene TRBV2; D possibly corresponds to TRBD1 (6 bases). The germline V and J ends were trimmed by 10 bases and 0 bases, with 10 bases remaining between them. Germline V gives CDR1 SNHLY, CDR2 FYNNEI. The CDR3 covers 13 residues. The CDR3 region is CATTGHSNQPQHF. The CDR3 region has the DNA TGTGCCACCACAGGGCATAGCAATCAGCCCCAGCATTTT.

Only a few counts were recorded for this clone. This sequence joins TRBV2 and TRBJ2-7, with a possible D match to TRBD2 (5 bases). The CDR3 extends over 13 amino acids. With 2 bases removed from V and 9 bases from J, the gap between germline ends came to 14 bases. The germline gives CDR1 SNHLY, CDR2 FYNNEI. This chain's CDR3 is CASSENGKFGQYF. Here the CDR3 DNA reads TGTGCCAGCAGTGAAAACGGGAAATTCGGGCAGTACTTC.

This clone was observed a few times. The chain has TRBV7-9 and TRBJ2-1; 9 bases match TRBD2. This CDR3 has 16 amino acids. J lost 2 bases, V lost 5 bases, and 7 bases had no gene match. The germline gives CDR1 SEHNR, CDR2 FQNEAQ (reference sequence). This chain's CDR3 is CASSAGLAPTYNEQFF. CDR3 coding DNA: TGTGCCAGCAGCGCCGGACTAGCGCCAACCTACAATGAGCAGTTCTTC.

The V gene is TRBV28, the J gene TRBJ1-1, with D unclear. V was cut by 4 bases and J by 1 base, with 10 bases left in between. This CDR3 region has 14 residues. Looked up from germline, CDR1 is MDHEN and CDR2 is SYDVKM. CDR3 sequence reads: CASSWPQPNTEAFF. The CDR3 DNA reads TGTGCCAGCAGTTGGCCACAACCGAACACTGAAGCTTTCTTT. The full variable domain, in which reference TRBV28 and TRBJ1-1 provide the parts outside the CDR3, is DVKVTQSSRYLVKRTGEKVFLECVQDMDHENMFWYRQDPGLGLRLIYFSYDVKMKEKGDIPEGYSVSREKKERFSLILESASTNQTSMYLCASSWPQPNTEAFFGQGTRLTVV.

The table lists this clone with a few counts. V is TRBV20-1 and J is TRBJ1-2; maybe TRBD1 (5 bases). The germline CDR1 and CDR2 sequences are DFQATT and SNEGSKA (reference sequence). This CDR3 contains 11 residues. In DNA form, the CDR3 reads TGCACCGTGCCAGGGAACTATGGCTACACCTTC. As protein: CTVPGNYGYTF.

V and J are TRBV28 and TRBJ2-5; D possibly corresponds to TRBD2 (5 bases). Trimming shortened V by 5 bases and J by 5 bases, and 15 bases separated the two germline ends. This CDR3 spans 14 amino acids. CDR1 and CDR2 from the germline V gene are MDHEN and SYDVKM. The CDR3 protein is CASSEYGRGETQYF. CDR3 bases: TGTGCCAGCAGTGAGTACGGACGAGGGGAGACCCAGTACTTC.

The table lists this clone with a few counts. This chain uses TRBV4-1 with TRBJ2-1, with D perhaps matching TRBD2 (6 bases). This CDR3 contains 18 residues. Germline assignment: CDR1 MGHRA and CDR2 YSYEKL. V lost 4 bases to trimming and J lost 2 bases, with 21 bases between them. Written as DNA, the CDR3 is TGCGCCAGCAGCCCATCCCCTCGGGACTTGGGCCCCTACAATGAGCAGTTCTTC. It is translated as CASSPSPRDLGPYNEQFF.

The chain's CDR3 is CASSLVSGNTGELFF. The CDR3 coding sequence is TGTGCCAGCAGCTTAGTCAGCGGGAACACCGGGGAGCTGTTTTTT. V is TRBV7-2 and J is TRBJ2-2, with D tentatively TRBD2 (5 bases). Germline CDR1 reads SGHTA; CDR2 reads FQGNSA. The CDR3 sequence is 15 residues long. V gave up 1 base and J gave up 1 base, with 7 bases separating them.

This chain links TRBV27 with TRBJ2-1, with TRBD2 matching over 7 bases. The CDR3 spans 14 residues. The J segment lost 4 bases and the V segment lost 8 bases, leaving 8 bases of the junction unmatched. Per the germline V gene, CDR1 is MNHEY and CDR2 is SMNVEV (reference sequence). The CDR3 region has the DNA TGTGCCAGCTGGGGGTCTAGCGGTTACAATGAGCAGTTCTTC. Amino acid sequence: CASWGSSGYNEQFF.

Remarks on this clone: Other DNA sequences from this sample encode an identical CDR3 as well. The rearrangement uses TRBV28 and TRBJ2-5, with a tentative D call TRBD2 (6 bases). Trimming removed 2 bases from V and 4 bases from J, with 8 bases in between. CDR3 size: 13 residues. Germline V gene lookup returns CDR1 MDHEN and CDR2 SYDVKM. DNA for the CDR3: TGTGCCAGCAGTTTAGGGAGGAGAGAGACCCAGTACTTC. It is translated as CASSLGRRETQYF.

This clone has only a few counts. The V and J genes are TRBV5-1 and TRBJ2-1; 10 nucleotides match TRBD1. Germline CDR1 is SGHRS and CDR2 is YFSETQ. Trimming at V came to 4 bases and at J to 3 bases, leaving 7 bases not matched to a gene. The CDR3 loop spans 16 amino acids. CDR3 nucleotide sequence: TGCGCCAGCAGCCTTAGGACAGGGGGAAGCTACAATGAGCAGTTCTTC. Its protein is CASSLRTGGSYNEQFF.

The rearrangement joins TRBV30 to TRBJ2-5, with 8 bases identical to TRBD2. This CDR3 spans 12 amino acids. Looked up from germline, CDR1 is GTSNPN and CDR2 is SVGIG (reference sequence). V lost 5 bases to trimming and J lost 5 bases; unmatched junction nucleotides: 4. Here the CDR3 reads CAWGPGGETQYF. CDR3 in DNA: TGTGCCTGGGGGCCGGGGGGGGAGACCCAGTACTTC.

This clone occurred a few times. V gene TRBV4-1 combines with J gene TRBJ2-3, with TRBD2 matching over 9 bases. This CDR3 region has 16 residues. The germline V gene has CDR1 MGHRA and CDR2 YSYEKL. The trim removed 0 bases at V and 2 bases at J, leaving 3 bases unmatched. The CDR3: CASSQDGGRATDTQYF. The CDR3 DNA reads TGCGCCAGCAGCCAAGACGGCGGGAGGGCCACAGATACGCAGTATTTT.

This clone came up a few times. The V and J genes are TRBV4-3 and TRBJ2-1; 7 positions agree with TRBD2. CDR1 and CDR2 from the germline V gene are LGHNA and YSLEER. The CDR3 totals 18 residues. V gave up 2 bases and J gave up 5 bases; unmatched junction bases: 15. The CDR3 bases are TGCGCCAGCAGCCAACTCTCTGTAGGAGGAGCGGGAAACAATGAGCAGTTCTTC. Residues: CASSQLSVGGAGNNEQFF.

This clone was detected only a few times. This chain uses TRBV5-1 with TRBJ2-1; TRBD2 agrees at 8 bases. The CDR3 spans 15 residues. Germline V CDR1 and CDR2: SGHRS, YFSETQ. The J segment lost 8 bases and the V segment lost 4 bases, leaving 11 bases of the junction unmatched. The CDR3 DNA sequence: TGCGCCAGCAGCCTAAGCGGGAGTCTCATCTATGAGCAGTTCTTC. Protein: CASSLSGSLIYEQFF.

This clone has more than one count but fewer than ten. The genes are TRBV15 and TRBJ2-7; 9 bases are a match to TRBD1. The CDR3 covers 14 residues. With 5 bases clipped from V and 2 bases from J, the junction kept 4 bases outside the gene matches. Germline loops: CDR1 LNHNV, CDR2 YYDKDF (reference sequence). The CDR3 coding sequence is TGTGCCACCAGCGGATACAGGGGGCCCTACGAGCAGTACTTC. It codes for CATSGYRGPYEQYF.

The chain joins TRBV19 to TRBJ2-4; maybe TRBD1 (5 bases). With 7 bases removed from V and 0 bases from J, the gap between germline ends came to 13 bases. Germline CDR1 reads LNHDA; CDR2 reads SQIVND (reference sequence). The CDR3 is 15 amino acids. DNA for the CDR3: TGTGCCAGTACAACAGGCGGATTAGCCAAAAACATTCAGTACTTC. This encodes CASTTGGLAKNIQYF.